A few counts support the clone carrying this T cell receptor (beta chain). These data belong to a study of response to subunit inactivated influenza vaccine. Trimming shortened V by 5 bases and J by 0 bases, and 17 bases separated the two germline ends. This CDR3 spans 16 amino acids. Germline assignment: CDR1 SEHNR and CDR2 FQNEAQ (reference sequence). TCRdb ran MiXCR on the RT-PCR reads and lists one entry per CDR3 protein. Here the sample spans 650,000 to 700,000 distinct CDR3 sequences, approximately 14% being singletons. The origin of this receptor is a man between 45 and 60 years old who received an inactivated influenza vaccine. Source: PBMCs from blood, taken approximately 13 days after vaccination. The rearrangement links TRBV7-9 to TRBJ2-7; D may correspond to TRBD1 or TRBD2 (5 bases each). CDR3 protein: CASSPRGSAASYEQYF. CDR3 DNA: TGTGCCAGCAGCCCAAGGGGTAGCGCGGCCTCCTACGAGCAGTACTTC.